A selection of T cell receptor beta chains follows, all from one sample in a study of identical twins. MiXCR, run by TCRdb on the 5' RACE reads, gives a single entry per CDR3 protein. The table has about 1.7 million distinct CDR3 sequences, about 31% seen once. Sequenced: cord blood. The receptor set was obtained from a newborn girl in good health. Each CDR3 is given with its conserved first and last residue. A D gene is named only where the DNA matches it firmly. The size field is filled for only some rows; it gives once, few, many or a size class.

abundance	len	v_gene	j_gene	d_gene	CDR3aa	CDR3nt
NA	14	TRBV6-1	TRBJ1-1	TRBD1	CASSKGQINTEAFF	TGTGCCAGCAGTAAGGGACAGATCAACACTGAAGCTTTCTTT
NA	13	TRBV6-1	TRBJ2-5	NA	CASSRHLQETQYF	TGTGCCAGCAGCCGACACCTTCAAGAGACCCAGTACTTC
NA	14	TRBV20-1	TRBJ1-2	NA	CSATRGLTNYGYTF	TGCAGTGCTACCCGGGGCTTGACCAACTATGGCTACACCTTC
NA	15	TRBV10-2	TRBJ1-5	NA	CASSPGPFSNQPQHF	TGCGCCAGCAGTCCGGGACCGTTTAGCAATCAGCCCCAGCATTTT
NA	13	TRBV4-1	TRBJ2-1	TRBD2	CASIGSGSNGQFF	TGCGCCAGCATAGGTAGCGGGAGCAATGGGCAGTTCTTC
few	15	TRBV28	TRBJ2-6	NA	CASSLLRGWANVLTF	TGTGCCAGCAGTTTATTGAGGGGCTGGGCCAACGTCCTGACTTTC
NA	13	TRBV2	TRBJ2-5	NA	CASKRLSQEAKYF	TGTGCCAGCAAACGGCTATCCCAAGAGGCCAAGTACTTC
NA	16	TRBV4-2	TRBJ2-3	NA	CAGSQVSGLLTDTQYF	TGTGCCGGCAGCCAAGTTTCCGGACTCCTCACAGATACGCAGTATTTT
NA	14	TRBV5-1	TRBJ2-5	NA	CASSFPRGQETQYF	TGCGCCAGCAGCTTTCCCCGGGGGCAGGAGACCCAGTACTTC
few	16	TRBV20-1	TRBJ2-1	TRBD2	CSAPSWGRGRNNEQFF	TGCAGTGCTCCGAGCTGGGGGCGCGGGAGGAACAATGAGCAGTTCTTC
NA	13	TRBV10-3	TRBJ2-3	NA	CAISESMWDPQYF	TGTGCCATCAGTGAGTCGATGTGGGATCCGCAGTATTTT
few	15	TRBV20-1	TRBJ2-1	TRBD2	CSATSGRSSYNEQFF	TGCAGTGCCACTAGCGGGAGGAGCTCCTACAATGAGCAGTTCTTC
few	15	TRBV3-1	TRBJ1-1	TRBD1	CASSQWGQANTEAFF	TGTGCCAGCAGCCAATGGGGACAGGCGAACACTGAAGCTTTCTTT
NA	15	TRBV28	TRBJ2-7	TRBD1	CASSFRWDRRYEQYF	TGTGCCAGCAGTTTTCGGTGGGACAGGCGCTACGAGCAGTACTTC
NA	13	TRBV20-1	TRBJ1-5	NA	CSAREDRGQPQHF	TGCAGTGCTAGAGAGGATAGGGGGCAGCCCCAGCATTTT
many	14	TRBV24-1	TRBJ2-5	TRBD1	CATSDSRQGVTQYF	TGTGCCACCAGTGATTCGCGACAGGGTGTGACCCAGTACTTC
NA	17	TRBV20-1	TRBJ2-1	NA	CSARDEGGLRLYNEQFF	TGCAGTGCTAGAGATGAGGGGGGACTCAGGCTCTACAATGAGCAGTTCTTC
NA	15	TRBV12-3/TRBV12-4	TRBJ2-1	TRBD1	CASSISGTGDNEQFF	TGTGCCAGCAGTATATCCGGGACAGGGGACAATGAGCAGTTCTTC
few	14	TRBV28	TRBJ2-1	TRBD2	CATREGSSYNEQFF	TGTGCCACCCGGGAGGGTAGCTCCTACAATGAGCAGTTCTTC
few	14	TRBV6-6	TRBJ1-2	NA	CASKVREGIYGYTF	TGTGCCAGCAAGGTCAGGGAGGGGATCTATGGCTACACCTTC
NA	17	TRBV6-1	TRBJ2-2	TRBD2	CASSERAGGPNTGELFF	TGTGCCAGCAGTGAAAGAGCGGGAGGGCCGAACACCGGGGAGCTGTTTTTT
NA	14	TRBV5-1	TRBJ2-1	NA	CASSPRDSYNGQFF	TGCGCCAGCAGCCCACGGGACTCCTACAATGGGCAGTTCTTC
NA	13	TRBV10-3	TRBJ2-1	NA	CAGGGPPYNEQFF	TGTGCCGGGGGGGGCCCCCCCTACAATGAGCAGTTCTTC
few	12	TRBV12-5	TRBJ2-1	NA	CASGAGTNEQFF	TGTGCTAGTGGGGCGGGAACCAATGAGCAGTTCTTC
few	14	TRBV5-1	TRBJ2-1	NA	CASSLGETYNEQFF	TGCGCCAGCAGCTTGGGGGAGACCTACAATGAGCAGTTCTTC
many	16	TRBV2	TRBJ2-1	NA	CASSEVKLRNYNEQFF	TGTGCCAGCAGTGAAGTTAAGTTAAGAAACTACAATGAGCAGTTCTTC
NA	15	TRBV9	TRBJ2-3	TRBD2	CTSSTSGRAVDTQYF	TGTACCAGCAGCACTAGCGGGAGGGCCGTAGATACGCAGTATTTT
few	16	TRBV10-3	TRBJ2-1	TRBD2	CAISESGTSEYNEQFF	TGTGCCATCAGTGAGTCAGGGACTAGCGAGTACAATGAGCAGTTCTTC
few	13	TRBV29-1	TRBJ1-1	TRBD1	CSVGQVPNTEAFF	TGCAGCGTCGGACAGGTTCCGAACACTGAAGCTTTCTTT